The clone carrying this T cell receptor (beta chain) was counted at least ten times. According to the study, TCR beta libraries were built with iRepertoire HTBI primers and CDR3-region Arm-PCR. TCRdb re-called the multiplex PCR reads with MiXCR, one entry per CDR3 protein. The data hold about 540,000 distinct CDR3 sequences, with approximately 15% observed a single time. Specified time point: newly diagnosed GD, antithyroid drugs for less than 3 months. RNA from PBMCs was the source of the TCR library. The data belong to a study of regulatory T cells in long-lasting Graves disease. This sample was shared with a second study, whose subject was T cells in Graves' hyperthyroidism and ophthalmopathy. This second study says: The model made its ophthalmopathy prediction, and onset followed a median approximately six months later.

The sequence was collected from a man under 40 with Graves disease. Material: peripheral blood mononuclear cells (PBMCs), obtained at new diagnosis, from a patient treated with antithyroid drugs.

DNA for the CDR3: TGCGCCAGCAGCTTGGCGGACCTAACAGATACGCAGTATTTT. As protein: CASSLADLTDTQYF. V gene TRBV5-1 combines with J gene TRBJ2-3; D is unclear. Per the germline V gene, CDR1 is SGHRS and CDR2 is YFSETQ. This CDR3 region has 14 residues. The V end was cut by 0 bases, the J end by 3 bases, with 8 bases between.